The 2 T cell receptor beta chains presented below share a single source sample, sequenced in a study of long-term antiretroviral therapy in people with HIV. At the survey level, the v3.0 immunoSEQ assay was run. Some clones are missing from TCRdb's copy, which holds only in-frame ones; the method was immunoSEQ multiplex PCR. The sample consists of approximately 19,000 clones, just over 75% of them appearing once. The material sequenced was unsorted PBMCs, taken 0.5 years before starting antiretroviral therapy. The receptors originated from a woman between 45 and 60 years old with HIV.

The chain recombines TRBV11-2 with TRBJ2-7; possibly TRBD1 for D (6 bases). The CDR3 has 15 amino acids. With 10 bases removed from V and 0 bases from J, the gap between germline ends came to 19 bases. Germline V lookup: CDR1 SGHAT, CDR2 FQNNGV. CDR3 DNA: TGTGCCACAACTAACGGACAGAGGAGCTCCTACGAGCAGTACTTC. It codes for CATTNGQRSSYEQYF.

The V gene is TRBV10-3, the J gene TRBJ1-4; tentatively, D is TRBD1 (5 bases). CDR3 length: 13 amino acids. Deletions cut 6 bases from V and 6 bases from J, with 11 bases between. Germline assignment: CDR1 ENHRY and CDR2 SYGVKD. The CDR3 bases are TGTGCCATCAGGGGGACTGGCGATGAAAAACTGTTTTTT. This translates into CAIRGTGDEKLFF.